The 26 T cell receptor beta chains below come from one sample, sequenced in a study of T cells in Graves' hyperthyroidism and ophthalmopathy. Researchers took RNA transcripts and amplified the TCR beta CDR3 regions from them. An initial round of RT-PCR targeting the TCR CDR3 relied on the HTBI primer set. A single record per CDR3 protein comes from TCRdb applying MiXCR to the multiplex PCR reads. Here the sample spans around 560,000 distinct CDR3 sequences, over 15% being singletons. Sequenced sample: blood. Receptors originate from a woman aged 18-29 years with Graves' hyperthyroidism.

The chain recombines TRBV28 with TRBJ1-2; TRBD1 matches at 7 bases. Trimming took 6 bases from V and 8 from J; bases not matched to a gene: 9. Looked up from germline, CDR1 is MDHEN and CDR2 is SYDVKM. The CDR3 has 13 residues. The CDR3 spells CASSSGDSQGYTF. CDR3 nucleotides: TGTGCCAGCAGCTCCGGGGACAGTCAAGGCTACACCTTC.

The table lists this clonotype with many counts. Here the CDR3 reads CASSQVRAGGNSPLHF. For the CDR3, the DNA is TGTGCCAGCAGCCAAGTTAGGGCGGGCGGTAATTCACCCCTCCACTTT. This sequence joins TRBV3-1 and TRBJ1-6; D remains ambiguous. The CDR3 is 16 amino acids. V was trimmed by 1 base and J by 6 bases, leaving 13 bases between them. Germline V gene lookup returns CDR1 LGHDT and CDR2 YNNKEL (reference sequence).

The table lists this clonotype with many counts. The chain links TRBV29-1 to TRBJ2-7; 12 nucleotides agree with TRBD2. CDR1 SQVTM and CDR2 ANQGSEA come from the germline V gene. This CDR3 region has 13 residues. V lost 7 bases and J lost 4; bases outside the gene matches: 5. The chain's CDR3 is CSALAGGRYEQYF. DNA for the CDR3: TGCAGCGCCCTAGCGGGAGGGAGGTACGAGCAGTACTTC.

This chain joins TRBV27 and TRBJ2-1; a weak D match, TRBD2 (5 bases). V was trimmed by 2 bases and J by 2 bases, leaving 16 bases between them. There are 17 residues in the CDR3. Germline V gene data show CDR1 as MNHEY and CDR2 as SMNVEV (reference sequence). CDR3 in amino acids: CASSLARRGFPYNEQFF. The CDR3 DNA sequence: TGTGCCAGCAGTTTAGCGAGGCGCGGGTTTCCCTACAATGAGCAGTTCTTC.

The CDR3 here is CSAAASAYEQYF. In nucleotides, the CDR3 is TGCAGCGCCGCGGCATCAGCCTACGAGCAGTACTTC. The chain couples TRBV29-1 to TRBJ2-7; D remains ambiguous. The CDR3 is 12 amino acids. CDR1 and CDR2 (germline): SQVTM, ANQGSEA. Trimming cost V 7 bases and J 2 bases, with 12 bases left between them.

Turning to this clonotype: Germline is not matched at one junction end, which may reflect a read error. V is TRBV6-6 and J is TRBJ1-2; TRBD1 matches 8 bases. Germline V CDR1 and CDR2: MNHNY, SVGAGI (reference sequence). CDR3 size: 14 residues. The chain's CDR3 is CAGSYKGQVTGYTF. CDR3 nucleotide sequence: TGTGCCGGCAGTTACAAGGGACAGGTGACTGGCTACACCTTC.

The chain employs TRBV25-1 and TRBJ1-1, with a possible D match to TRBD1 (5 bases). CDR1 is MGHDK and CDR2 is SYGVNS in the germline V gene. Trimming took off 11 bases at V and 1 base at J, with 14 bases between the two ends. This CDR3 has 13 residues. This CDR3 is CACEPGQNTEAFF. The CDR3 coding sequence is TGTGCCTGCGAGCCCGGACAGAACACTGAAGCTTTCTTT.

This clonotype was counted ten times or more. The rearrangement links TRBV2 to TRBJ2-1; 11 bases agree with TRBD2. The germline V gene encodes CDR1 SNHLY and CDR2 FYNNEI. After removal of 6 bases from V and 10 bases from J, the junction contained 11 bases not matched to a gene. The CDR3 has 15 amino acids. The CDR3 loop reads CASRPGLAAIGEQFF. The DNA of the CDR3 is TGTGCCAGCAGGCCGGGACTAGCGGCGATTGGCGAGCAGTTCTTC.

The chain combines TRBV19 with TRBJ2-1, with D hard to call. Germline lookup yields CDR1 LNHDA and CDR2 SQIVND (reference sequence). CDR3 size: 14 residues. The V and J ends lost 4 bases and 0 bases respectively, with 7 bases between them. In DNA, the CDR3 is TGTGCCAGTAGTACTGGTAACTCCTACAATGAGCAGTTCTTC. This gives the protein CASSTGNSYNEQFF.

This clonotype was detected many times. CDR3 nucleotides: TGTGCCAGCAGGCCTACAGGGACCTTCCACTACGAGCAGTACTTC. It specifies CASRPTGTFHYEQYF. The genes are TRBV28 and TRBJ2-7; the D gene is possibly TRBD1 (6 bases). This CDR3 is built from 15 residues. Germline V CDR1 and CDR2: MDHEN, SYDVKM. V lost 6 bases and J lost 3, with 18 bases in between.

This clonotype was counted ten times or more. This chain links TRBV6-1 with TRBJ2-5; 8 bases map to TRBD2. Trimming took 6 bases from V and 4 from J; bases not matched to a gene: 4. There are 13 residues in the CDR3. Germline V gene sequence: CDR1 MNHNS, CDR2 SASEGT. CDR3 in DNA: TGTGCCAGCAGGCCTAGCGGGCTAGAGACCCAGTACTTC. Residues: CASRPSGLETQYF.

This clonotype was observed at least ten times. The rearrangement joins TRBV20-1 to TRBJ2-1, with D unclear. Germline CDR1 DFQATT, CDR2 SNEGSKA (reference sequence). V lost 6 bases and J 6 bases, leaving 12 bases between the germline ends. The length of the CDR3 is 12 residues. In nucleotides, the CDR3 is TGCAGTGCAGAGACTCCTTTCAATGAGCAGTTCTTC. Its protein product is CSAETPFNEQFF.

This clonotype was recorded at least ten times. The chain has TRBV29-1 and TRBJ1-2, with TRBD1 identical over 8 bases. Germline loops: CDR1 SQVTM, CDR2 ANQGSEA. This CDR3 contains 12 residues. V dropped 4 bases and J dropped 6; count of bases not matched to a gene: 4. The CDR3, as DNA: TGCAGCGTTGGGGGGACAGGCGATGGCTACACCTTC. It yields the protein CSVGGTGDGYTF.

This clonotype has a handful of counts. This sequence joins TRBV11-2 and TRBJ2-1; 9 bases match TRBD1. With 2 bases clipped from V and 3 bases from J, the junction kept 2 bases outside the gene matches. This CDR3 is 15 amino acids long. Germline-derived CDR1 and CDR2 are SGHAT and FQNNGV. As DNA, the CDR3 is TGTGCCAGCAGCTTAACGGACAGGGGCTACAATGAGCAGTTCTTC. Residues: CASSLTDRGYNEQFF.

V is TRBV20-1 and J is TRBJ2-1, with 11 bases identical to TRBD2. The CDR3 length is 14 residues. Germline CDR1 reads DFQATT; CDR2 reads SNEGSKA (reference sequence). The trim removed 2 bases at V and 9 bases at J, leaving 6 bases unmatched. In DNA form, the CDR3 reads TGCAGTGCTAGAACTAGCGGGGGTAGGGGTGAGCAGTTCTTC. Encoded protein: CSARTSGGRGEQFF.

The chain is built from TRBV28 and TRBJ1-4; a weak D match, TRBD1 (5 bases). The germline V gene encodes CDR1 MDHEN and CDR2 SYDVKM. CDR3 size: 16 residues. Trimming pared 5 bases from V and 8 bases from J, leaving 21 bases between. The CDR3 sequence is CASSSNSGFRSEKLFF. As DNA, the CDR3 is TGTGCCAGCAGTAGTAATTCAGGGTTTCGCTCCGAAAAACTGTTTTTT.

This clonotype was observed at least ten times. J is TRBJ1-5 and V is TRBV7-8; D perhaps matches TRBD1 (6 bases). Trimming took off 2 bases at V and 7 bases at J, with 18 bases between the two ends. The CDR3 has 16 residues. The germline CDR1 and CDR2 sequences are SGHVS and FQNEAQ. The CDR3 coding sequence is TGTGCCAGCAGCTTATCGACAGGAACCATGACCCAGCCCCAGCATTTT. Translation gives CASSLSTGTMTQPQHF.

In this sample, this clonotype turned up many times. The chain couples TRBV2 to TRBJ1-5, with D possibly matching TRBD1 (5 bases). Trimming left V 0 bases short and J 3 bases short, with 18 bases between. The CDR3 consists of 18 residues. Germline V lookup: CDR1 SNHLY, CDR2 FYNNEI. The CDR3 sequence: CASSEAGWAGIINQPQHF. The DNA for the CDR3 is TGTGCCAGCAGTGAAGCCGGTTGGGCAGGGATCATCAATCAGCCCCAGCATTTT.

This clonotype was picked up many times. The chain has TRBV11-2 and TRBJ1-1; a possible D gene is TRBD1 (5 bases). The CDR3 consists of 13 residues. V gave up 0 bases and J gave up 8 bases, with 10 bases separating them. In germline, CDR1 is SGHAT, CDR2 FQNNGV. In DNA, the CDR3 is TGTGCCAGCAGCTTAGAATCTGGGGGAGAAGCTTTCTTT. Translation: CASSLESGGEAFF. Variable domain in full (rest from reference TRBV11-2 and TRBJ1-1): EAGVAQSPRYKIIEKRQSVAFWCNPISGHATLYWYQQILGQGPKLLIQFQNNGVVDDSQLPKDRFSAERLKGVDSTLKIQPAKLEDSAVYLCASSLESGGEAFFGQGTRLTVV.

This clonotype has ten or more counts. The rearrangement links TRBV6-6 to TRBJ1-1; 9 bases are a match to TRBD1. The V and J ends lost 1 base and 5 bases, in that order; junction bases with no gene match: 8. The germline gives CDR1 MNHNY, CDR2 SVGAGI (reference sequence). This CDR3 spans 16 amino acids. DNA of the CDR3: TGTGCCAGCAGTTACTATCGGGGACAGGGTGGTACTGAAGCTTTCTTT. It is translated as CASSYYRGQGGTEAFF.

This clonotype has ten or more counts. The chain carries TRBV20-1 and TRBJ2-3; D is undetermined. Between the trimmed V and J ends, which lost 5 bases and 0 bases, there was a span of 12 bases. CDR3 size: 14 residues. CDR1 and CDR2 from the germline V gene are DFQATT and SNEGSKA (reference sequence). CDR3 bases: TGCAGTGCTCCTGACAAGCCGAGCACAGATACGCAGTATTTT. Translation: CSAPDKPSTDTQYF.

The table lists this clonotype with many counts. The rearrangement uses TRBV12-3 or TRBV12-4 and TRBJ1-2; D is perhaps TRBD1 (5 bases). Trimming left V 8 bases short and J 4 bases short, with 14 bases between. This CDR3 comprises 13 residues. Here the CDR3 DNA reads TGTGCCAGCTCTATCGGGGCAGCCTATGGCTACACCTTC. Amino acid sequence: CASSIGAAYGYTF.

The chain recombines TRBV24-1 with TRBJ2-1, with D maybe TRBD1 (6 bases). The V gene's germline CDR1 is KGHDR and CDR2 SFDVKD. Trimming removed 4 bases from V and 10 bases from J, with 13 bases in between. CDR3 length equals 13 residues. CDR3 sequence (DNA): TGTGCCACCAGTGACCCAGGGGAAGGGGAGCAGTTCTTC. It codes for CATSDPGEGEQFF.

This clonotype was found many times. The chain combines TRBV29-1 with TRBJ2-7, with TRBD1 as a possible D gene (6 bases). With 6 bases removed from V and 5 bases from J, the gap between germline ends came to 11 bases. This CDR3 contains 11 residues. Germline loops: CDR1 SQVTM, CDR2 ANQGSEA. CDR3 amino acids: CSVDTGHEQYF. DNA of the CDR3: TGCAGCGTCGATACAGGGCACGAGCAGTACTTC.

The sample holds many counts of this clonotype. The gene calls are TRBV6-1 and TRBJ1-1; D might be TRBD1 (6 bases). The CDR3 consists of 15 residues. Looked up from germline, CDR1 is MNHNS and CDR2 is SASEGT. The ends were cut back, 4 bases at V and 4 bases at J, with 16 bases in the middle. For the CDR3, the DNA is TGTGCCAGCAGTGGATACAGGGCCCTGGGCACTGAAGCTTTCTTT. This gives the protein CASSGYRALGTEAFF.

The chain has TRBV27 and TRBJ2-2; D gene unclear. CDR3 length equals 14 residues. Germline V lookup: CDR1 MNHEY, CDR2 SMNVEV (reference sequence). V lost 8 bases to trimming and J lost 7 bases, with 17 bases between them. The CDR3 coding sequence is TGTGCCAGCCGTTGGGGTTGGGATAGCGGGGAGCTGTTTTTT. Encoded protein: CASRWGWDSGELFF.